The T cell receptor beta chain described here comes from a study of CD8 T cells in ankylosing spondylitis. Findings of the study overall: Matched ankylosing spondylitis synovial fluid reportedly contained a significantly enriched population of disease-linked clones.

Researchers built TCR beta libraries using quantitative 5'-RACE with molecular barcodes. One entry per CDR3 protein, called by TCRdb with MiXCR from the 5' RACE reads. The data contain 35,000 to 50,000 distinct CDR3 sequences, 10% of them seen just once; the ten biggest clones take up roughly a sixth. Looked up from germline, CDR1 is ENHRY and CDR2 is SYGVKD. This CDR3 region has 13 residues. Trimming shortened V by 6 bases and J by 2 bases, and 10 bases separated the two germline ends. In its sample, this clonotype was seen many times. What it binds is not known. The sequence derives from a male donor with ankylosing spondylitis or in good health (not recorded which). Sequenced: blood, either unsorted or a sorted T cell fraction (not recorded which). The chain combines TRBV10-3 with TRBJ2-5; D possibly uses TRBD1 or TRBD2 (5 bases each). The CDR3 here is CAIRLGDQETQYF. Here the CDR3 DNA reads TGTGCCATCAGGTTGGGGGATCAAGAGACCCAGTACTTC.